This T cell receptor beta chain was identified in a study of blood T cell repertoires in COVID-19. Method: immunoSEQ multiplex PCR; TCRdb's copy keeps in-frame clones and lacks some. The data hold roughly 88,000 clones, with under 95% observed a single time. V lost 4 bases and J lost 3, with 12 bases in between. The CDR3 spans 14 residues. Germline V CDR1 and CDR2: MNHEY, SMNVEV (reference sequence). This sequence was found in a woman between 45 and 65 years old in a cohort sampled during active COVID-19. The chain couples TRBV27 to TRBJ1-2, with D possibly TRBD1 on 5 matching bases. The sample comprised peripheral blood. CDR3 residues: CASSSQGFDYGYTF. In DNA, the CDR3 is TGTGCCAGCAGTTCTCAGGGTTTCGACTATGGCTACACCTTC.